In this sample, the clone carrying this T cell receptor beta chain turned up a few times. Its antigen is undetermined. The data were taken from a study of T cells after yellow fever vaccination. Findings and limits, study-wide: Peak timing came faster in the weaker secondary response, day 5 versus 15.

V shed 0 bases and J shed 0 bases, with 8 bases lying between them. Germline V gene data show CDR1 as LNHNV and CDR2 as YYDKDF (reference sequence). The CDR3 is made up of 16 amino acids. It was through 5'RACE template switching that TCR cDNA was made, with a universal primer site and UMIs added. Each CDR3 protein is one row after TCRdb ran MiXCR on the 5' RACE reads. Of 300,000 or so distinct CDR3 sequences listed, about an eighth are singletons. The receptor's source is a man younger than 40 who received the YFV17D yellow fever vaccine. The starting material was CD4+ T cells sorted from PBMCs, obtained 45 days after the yellow fever booster vaccination. V gene TRBV15 combines with J gene TRBJ2-2; D call uncertain. The CDR3: CATSRDPHANTGELFF. In nucleotides, the CDR3 is TGTGCCACCAGCAGAGACCCCCACGCGAACACCGGGGAGCTGTTTTTT. Based on the CDR3 plus reference TRBV15 and TRBJ2-2, the full variable domain is DAMVIQNPRYQVTQFGKPVTLSCSQTLNHNVMYWYQQKSSQAPKLLFHYYDKDFNNEADTPDNFQSRRPNTSFCFLDIRSPGLGDTAMYLCATSRDPHANTGELFFGEGSRLTVL.